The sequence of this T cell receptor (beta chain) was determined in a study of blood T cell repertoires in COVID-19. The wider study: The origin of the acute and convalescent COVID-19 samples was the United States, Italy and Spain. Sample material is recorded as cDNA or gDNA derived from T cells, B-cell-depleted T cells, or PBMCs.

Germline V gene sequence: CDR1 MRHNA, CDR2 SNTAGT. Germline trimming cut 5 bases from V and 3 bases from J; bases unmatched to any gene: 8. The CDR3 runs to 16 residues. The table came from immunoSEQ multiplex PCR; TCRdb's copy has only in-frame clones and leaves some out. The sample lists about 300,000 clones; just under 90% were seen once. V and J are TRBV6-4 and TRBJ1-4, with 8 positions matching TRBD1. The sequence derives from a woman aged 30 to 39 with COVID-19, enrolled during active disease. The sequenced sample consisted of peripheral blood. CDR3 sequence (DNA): TGTGCCAGCAGTCATCGACAGGGGATAGCTAATGAAAAACTGTTTTTT. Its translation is CASSHRQGIANEKLFF.